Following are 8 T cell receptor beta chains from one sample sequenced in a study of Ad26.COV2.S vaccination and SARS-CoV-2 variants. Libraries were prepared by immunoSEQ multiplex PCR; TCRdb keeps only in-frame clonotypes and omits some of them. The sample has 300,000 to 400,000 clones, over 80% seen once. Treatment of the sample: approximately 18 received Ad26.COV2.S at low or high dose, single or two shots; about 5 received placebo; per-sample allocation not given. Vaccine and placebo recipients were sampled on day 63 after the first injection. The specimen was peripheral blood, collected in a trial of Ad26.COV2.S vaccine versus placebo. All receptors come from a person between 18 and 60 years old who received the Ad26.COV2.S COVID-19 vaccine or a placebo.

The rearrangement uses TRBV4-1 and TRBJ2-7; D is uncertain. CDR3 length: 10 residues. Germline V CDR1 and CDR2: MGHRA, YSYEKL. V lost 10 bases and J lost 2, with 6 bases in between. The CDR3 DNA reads TGCGCCATCCCCCCCTACGAGCAGTACTTC. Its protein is CAIPPYEQYF.

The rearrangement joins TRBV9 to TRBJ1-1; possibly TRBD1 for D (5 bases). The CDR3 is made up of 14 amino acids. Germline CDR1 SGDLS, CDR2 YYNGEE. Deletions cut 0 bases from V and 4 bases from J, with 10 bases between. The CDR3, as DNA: TGTGCCAGCAGCGTAGAAGCCGACAGCACTGAAGCTTTCTTT. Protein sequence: CASSVEADSTEAFF.

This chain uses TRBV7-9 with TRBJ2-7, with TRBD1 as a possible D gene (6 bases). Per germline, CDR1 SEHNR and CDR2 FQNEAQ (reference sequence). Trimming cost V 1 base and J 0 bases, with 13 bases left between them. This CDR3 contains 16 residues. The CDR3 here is CASSLVAGRGSYEQYF. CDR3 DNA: TGTGCCAGCAGCTTAGTCGCTGGCAGGGGCTCCTACGAGCAGTACTTC.

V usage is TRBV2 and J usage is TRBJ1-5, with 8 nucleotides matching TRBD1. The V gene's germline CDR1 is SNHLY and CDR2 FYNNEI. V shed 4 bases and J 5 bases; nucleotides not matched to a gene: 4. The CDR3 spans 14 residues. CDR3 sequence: CASSAGQGDQPQHF. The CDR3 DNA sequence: TGTGCCAGCAGTGCTGGACAGGGAGATCAGCCCCAGCATTTT. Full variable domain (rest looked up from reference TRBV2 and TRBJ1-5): EPEVTQTPSHQVTQMGQEVILRCVPISNHLYFYWYRQILGQKVEFLVSFYNNEISEKSEIFDDQFSVERPDGSNFTLKIRSTKLEDSAMYFCASSAGQGDQPQHFGDGTRLSIL.

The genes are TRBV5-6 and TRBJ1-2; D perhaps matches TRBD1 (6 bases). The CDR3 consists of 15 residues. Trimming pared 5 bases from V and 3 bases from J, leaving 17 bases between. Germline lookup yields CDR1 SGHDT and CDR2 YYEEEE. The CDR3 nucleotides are TGTGCCAGCAGACGACAGGCGTTTGGGGACTATGGCTACACCTTC. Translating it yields CASRRQAFGDYGYTF.

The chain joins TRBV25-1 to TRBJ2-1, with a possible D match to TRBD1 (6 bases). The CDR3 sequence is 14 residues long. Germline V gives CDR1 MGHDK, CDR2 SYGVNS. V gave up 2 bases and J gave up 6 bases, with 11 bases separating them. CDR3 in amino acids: CASSEKGGINEQFF. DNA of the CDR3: TGTGCCAGCAGTGAAAAAGGGGGAATCAATGAGCAGTTCTTC.

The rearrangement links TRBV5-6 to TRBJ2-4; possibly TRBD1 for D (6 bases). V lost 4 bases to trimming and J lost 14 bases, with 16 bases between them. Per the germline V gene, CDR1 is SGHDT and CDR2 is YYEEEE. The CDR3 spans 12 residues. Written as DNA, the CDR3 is TGTGCCAGCAGCCGACAATGGGGGCGGGAGTACTTC. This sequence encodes CASSRQWGREYF.

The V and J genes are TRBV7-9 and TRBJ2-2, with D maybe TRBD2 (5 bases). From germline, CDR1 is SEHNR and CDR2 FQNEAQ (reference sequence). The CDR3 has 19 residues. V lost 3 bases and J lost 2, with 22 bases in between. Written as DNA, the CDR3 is TGTGCCAGCAGCTTCGGTGGGAGTTTTGTAGACTCCAACACCGGGGAGCTGTTTTTT. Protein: CASSFGGSFVDSNTGELFF.